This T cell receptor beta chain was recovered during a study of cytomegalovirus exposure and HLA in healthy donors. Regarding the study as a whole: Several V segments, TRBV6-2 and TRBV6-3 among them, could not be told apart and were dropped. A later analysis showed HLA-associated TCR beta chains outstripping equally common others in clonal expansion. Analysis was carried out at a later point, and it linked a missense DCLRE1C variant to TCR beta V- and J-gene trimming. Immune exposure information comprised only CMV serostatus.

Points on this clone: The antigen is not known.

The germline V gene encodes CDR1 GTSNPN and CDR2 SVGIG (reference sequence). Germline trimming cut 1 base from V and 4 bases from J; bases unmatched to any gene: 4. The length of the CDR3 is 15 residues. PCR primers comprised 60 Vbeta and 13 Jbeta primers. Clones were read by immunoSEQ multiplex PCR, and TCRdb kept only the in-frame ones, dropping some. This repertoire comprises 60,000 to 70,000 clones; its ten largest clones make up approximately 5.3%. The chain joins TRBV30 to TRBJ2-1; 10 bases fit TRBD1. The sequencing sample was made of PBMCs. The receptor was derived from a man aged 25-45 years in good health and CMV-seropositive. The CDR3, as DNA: TGTGCCTGGAGTGATGGGACAGGGGCGTACAATGAGCAGTTCTTC. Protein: CAWSDGTGAYNEQFF.